These 13 T cell receptor beta chains share one sample of origin, sequenced in a study of T cells in Graves' hyperthyroidism and ophthalmopathy. The investigators amplified TCR beta CDR3 regions from RNA transcripts. TCR CDR3 regions were first amplified by RT-PCR with HTBI primers. TCRdb recomputed calls from the multiplex PCR reads with MiXCR, one row per CDR3 protein. Altogether more than 650,000 distinct CDR3 sequences are present, 12% to 15% being singletons, with the ten largest covering 10%. What was sequenced was blood. These receptors all come from a woman aged 18-29 years with Graves' hyperthyroidism.

This clonotype was found a few times. The chain uses TRBV29-1 and TRBJ2-1; 10 nucleotides line up with TRBD2. The CDR3 has 16 amino acids. The germline gives CDR1 SQVTM, CDR2 ANQGSEA. V lost 2 bases, J lost 1 base, and 5 bases stayed unmatched. The CDR3 nucleotides are TGCAGCGTTGAAAGGGCTAGCGGGAGTTCCTACAATGAGCAGTTCTTC. This translates into CSVERASGSSYNEQFF.

This clonotype was observed a handful of times. This chain connects TRBV29-1 to TRBJ2-7; no clear D. V was clipped by 4 bases and J by 2 bases, with 12 bases between them. This CDR3 is 13 amino acids long. Germline V gene sequence: CDR1 SQVTM, CDR2 ANQGSEA. For the CDR3, the DNA is TGCAGCGTTGCAACCGATCCGACCTACGAGCAGTACTTC. It encodes CSVATDPTYEQYF.

This clonotype came up many times. The chain employs TRBV6-1 and TRBJ1-1; no clear D gene. V was pared by 3 bases and J by 8 bases, with 7 bases between. CDR3 size: 11 residues. Germline V gives CDR1 MNHNS, CDR2 SASEGT. Here the CDR3 reads CASSEMAEAFF. In DNA form, the CDR3 reads TGTGCCAGCAGTGAGATGGCAGAAGCTTTCTTT.

This clonotype appeared many times. The genes are TRBV5-1 and TRBJ2-3; 12 bases are shared with TRBD2. Per germline, CDR1 SGHRS and CDR2 YFSETQ. The ends lost 0 bases at V and 5 bases at J; junction bases unmatched: 22. CDR3 length: 22 residues. CDR3: CASSLARTGARGGLAGRDTQYF. CDR3 bases: TGCGCCAGCAGCTTGGCCCGGACAGGGGCCCGGGGAGGACTAGCGGGAAGAGATACGCAGTATTTT.

This clonotype has more than one count but fewer than ten. The gene calls are TRBV3-1 and TRBJ2-7, with 10 nucleotides matching TRBD2. This CDR3 comprises 14 residues. From germline, CDR1 is LGHDT and CDR2 YNNKEL (reference sequence). V was clipped by 4 bases and J by 2 bases; unmatched bases: 2. In nucleotides, the CDR3 is TGTGCCAGCAGCCCAGCGGGAGGGCCCTACGAGCAGTACTTC. It is translated as CASSPAGGPYEQYF.

Many counts were recorded for this clonotype. The chain employs TRBV7-2 and TRBJ2-4, with TRBD1 matching over 10 bases. Looked up from germline, CDR1 is SGHTA and CDR2 is FQGNSA. The CDR3 runs 17 residues. The V and J ends lost 5 bases and 5 bases, in that order; junction bases with no gene match: 12. DNA for the CDR3: TGTGCCAGCAGCCCGGGACAGGGGACCGTCTTCGAAAACATTCAGTACTTC. Amino acid sequence: CASSPGQGTVFENIQYF.

This clonotype was observed many times. The chain links TRBV27 to TRBJ2-3, with TRBD1 matching 8 bases. J was trimmed by 4 bases and V by 2 bases; bases with no gene match: 5. The CDR3 covers 15 residues. CDR1 is MNHEY, CDR2 SMNVEV, per germline (reference sequence). The CDR3 nucleotides are TGTGCCAGCAGTTTACGGGCCAGGGGGCCAGATACGCAGTATTTT. Its protein product is CASSLRARGPDTQYF.

The chain combines TRBV29-1 with TRBJ1-1, with D uncertain. Trimming left V 4 bases short and J 7 bases short, with 7 bases between. Germline values: CDR1 SQVTM, CDR2 ANQGSEA. CDR3 length equals 10 residues. The CDR3 DNA follows: TGCAGCGTTGCTTTTGGTGAAGCTTTCTTT. It codes for CSVAFGEAFF.

As concerns this clonotype: An end of the junction differs from the germline gene, which may be a read error. V usage is TRBV28 and J usage is TRBJ2-7; D might be TRBD2 (5 bases). This CDR3 contains 14 residues. Germline CDR1 MDHEN, CDR2 SYDVKM. The CDR3 sequence is CASSPPREGYEQYF. The CDR3 bases are TGTGCGAGCAGCCCGCCCCGCGAGGGCTACGAGCAGTACTTC.

This clonotype was counted only a few times. This chain links TRBV6-5 with TRBJ1-1; 8 bases are a match to TRBD1. The CDR3 has 16 residues. V trimming: 1 base; J trimming: 1 base; junction bases outside the gene matches: 5. Germline V gene sequence: CDR1 MNHEY, CDR2 SVGAGI. This chain's CDR3 is CASSYFPGGQNTEAFF. In nucleotides, the CDR3 is TGTGCCAGCAGTTACTTCCCAGGGGGCCAGAACACTGAAGCTTTCTTT.

This clonotype was counted ten times or more. The V call is TRBV11-2, the J call TRBJ2-7; D perhaps matches TRBD2 (6 bases). The V and J ends lost 1 base and 1 base respectively, with 11 bases between them. In germline, CDR1 is SGHAT, CDR2 FQNNGV. This CDR3 comprises 15 residues. The CDR3 is CASSLAGGVSYEQYF. DNA of the CDR3: TGTGCCAGCAGCTTAGCTGGCGGGGTGTCCTACGAGCAGTACTTC.

The chain carries TRBV4-1 and TRBJ1-2; no clear D gene. Germline lookup yields CDR1 MGHRA and CDR2 YSYEKL. V was pared by 1 base and J by 5 bases, with 20 bases between. The CDR3 has 17 residues. The CDR3 sequence: CASSQGGRLNREYGYTF. In nucleotides, the CDR3 is TGCGCCAGCAGCCAAGGAGGTCGGCTCAACCGGGAGTATGGCTACACCTTC.

This clonotype was detected only a few times. The chain couples TRBV20-1 to TRBJ2-1, with TRBD1 identical over 8 bases. Germline CDR1 reads DFQATT; CDR2 reads SNEGSKA (reference sequence). V trimming: 4 bases; J trimming: 4 bases; junction bases outside the gene matches: 6. This CDR3 contains 14 residues. CDR3 sequence: CSAIQGADYNEQFF. Here the CDR3 DNA reads TGCAGTGCTATTCAGGGGGCGGATTACAATGAGCAGTTCTTC.